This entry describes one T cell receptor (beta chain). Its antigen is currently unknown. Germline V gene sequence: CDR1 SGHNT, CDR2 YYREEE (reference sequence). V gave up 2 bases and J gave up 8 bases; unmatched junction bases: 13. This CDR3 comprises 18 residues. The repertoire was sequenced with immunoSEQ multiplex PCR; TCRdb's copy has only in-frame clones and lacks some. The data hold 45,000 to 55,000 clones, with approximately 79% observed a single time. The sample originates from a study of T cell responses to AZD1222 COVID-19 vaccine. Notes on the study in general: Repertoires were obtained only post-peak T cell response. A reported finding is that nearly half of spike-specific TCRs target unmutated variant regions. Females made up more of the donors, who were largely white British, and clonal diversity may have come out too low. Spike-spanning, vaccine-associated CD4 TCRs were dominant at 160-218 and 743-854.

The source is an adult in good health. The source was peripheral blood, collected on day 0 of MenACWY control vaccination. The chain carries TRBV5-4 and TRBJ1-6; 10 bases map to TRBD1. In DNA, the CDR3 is TGTGCCAGCAGCTTCGGGACAGGGGCTAGATTTGCCCATTCACCCCTCCACTTT. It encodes CASSFGTGARFAHSPLHF.